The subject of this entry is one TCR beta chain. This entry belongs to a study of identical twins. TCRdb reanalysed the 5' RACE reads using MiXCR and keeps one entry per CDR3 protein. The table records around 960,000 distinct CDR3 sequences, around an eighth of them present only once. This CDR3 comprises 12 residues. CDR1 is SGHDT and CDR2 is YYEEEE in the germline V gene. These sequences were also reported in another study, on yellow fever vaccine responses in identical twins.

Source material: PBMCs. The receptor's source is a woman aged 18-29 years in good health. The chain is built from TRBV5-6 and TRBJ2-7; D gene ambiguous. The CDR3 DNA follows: TGTGCCAGCAGCTTGCGCGGCTACAAGCAGTACGTC. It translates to CASSLRGYKQYV.